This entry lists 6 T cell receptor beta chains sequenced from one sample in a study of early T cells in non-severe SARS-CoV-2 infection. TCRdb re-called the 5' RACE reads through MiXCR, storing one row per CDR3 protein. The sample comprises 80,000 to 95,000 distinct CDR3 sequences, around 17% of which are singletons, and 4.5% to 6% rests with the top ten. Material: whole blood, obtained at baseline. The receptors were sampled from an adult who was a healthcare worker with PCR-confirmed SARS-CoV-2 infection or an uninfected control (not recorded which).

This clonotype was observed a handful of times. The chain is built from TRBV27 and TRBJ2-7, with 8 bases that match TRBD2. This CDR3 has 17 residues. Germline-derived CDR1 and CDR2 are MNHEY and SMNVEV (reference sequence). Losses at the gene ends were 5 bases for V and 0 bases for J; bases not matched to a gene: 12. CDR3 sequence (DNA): TGTGCCAGCAGTCGAAGATCCCCAGCGGGGGCCTCCTACGAGCAGTACTTC. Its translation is CASSRRSPAGASYEQYF.

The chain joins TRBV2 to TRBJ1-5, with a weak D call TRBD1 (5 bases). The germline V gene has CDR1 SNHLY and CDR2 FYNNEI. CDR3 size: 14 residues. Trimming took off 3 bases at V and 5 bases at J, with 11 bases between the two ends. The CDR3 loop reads CASSDRAPDQPQHF. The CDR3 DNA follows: TGTGCCAGCAGTGACAGGGCGCCGGATCAGCCCCAGCATTTT.

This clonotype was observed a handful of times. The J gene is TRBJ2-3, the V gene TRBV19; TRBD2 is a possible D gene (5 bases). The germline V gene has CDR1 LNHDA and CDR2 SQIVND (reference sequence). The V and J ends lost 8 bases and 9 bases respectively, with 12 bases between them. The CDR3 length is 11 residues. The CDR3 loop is CASARGETQYF. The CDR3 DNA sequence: TGTGCCAGTGCCCGGGGAGAGACGCAGTATTTT.

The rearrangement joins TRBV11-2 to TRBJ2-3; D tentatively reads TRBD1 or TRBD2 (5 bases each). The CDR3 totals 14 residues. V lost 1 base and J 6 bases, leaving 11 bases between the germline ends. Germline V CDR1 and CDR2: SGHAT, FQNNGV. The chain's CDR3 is CASSLAGAIDTQYF. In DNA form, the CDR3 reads TGTGCCAGCAGCTTAGCCGGGGCGATCGATACGCAGTATTTT.

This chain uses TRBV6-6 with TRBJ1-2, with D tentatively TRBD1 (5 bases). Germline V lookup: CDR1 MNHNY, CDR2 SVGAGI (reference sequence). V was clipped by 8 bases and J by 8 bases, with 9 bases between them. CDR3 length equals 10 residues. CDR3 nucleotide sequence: TGTGCCAGCGGGGCGATCGGCTACACCTTC. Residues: CASGAIGYTF.

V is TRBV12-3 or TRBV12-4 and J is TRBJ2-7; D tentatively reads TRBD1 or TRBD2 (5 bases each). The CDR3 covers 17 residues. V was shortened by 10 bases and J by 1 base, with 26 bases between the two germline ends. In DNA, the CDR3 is TGTGCCATCCAGAAAGTAACCGAGAGGGACGGATCCTACGAGCAGTACTTC. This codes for CAIQKVTERDGSYEQYF.